Listed below are T cell receptor beta chains from one sample, sequenced in a study of CD8 T cells in ankylosing spondylitis. Via MiXCR, TCRdb re-called the 5' RACE reads, giving one row per CDR3 protein. This sample carries more than 250,000 distinct CDR3 sequences, approximately 8% of them seen once, and the ten largest clones take 13% to 15%. Sequences were obtained from blood, either unsorted or a sorted T cell fraction (not recorded which). These receptors all stem from a male donor with ankylosing spondylitis. Each CDR3 is given with its conserved first and last residue. D genes are given only for firm matches. Size tells how often a clone was seen (once, few, many) or the class of an expanded clone, and some rows leave it out.

cdr3_aa cdr3_nt d_call j_call v_call clone_size cdr3_length
CSAGSSGRIFVGSTDTQYF TGCAGTGCTGGGTCTAGCGGGAGAATATTCGTCGGAAGCACAGATACGCAGTATTTT TRBD2 TRBJ2-3 TRBV20-1 few 19
CASSLEALTGDREAFF TGCGCCAGCAGCTTGGAAGCCCTCACAGGGGACAGGGAAGCTTTCTTT TRBD1 TRBJ1-1 TRBV5-1 many 16
CASSLAPSGSSNEQFF TGCGCCAGCAGCTTGGCCCCTAGCGGGAGTTCAAATGAGCAGTTCTTC TRBD2 TRBJ2-1 TRBV5-1 many 16
CASTPTGMVYEQYF TGTGCCAGCACCCCAACAGGGATGGTCTACGAGCAGTACTTC . TRBJ2-7 TRBV12-3/TRBV12-4 . 14
CASSLDSTAGSTDTQYF TGTGCCAGCAGCTTAGATTCTACAGCGGGAAGCACAGATACGCAGTATTTT TRBD2 TRBJ2-3 TRBV11-3 . 17
CASKGLSTNTGELFF TGTGCCAGCAAGGGTCTTAGCACCAACACCGGGGAGCTGTTTTTT . TRBJ2-2 TRBV6-1 . 15
CASSPLVAVSYEQYF TGTGCCAGCTCCCCTTTGGTAGCGGTCTCCTACGAGCAGTACTTC . TRBJ2-7 TRBV11-3 . 15
CASSPRPSSYEQYF TGTGCCAGCAGCCCCCGTCCGAGCTCCTACGAGCAGTACTTC . TRBJ2-7 TRBV7-2 many 14
CASSPFWTSGSSYNEQFF TGTGCCAGCAGCCCCTTTTGGACTAGCGGGAGCTCCTACAATGAGCAGTTCTTC TRBD2 TRBJ2-1 TRBV14 . 18
CASSLMPGRTEAFF TGTGCCAGCAGCTTAATGCCAGGGAGGACTGAAGCTTTCTTT . TRBJ1-1 TRBV7-3 . 14
CSVEGVATEAFF TGCAGCGTTGAAGGGGTGGCCACTGAAGCTTTCTTT . TRBJ1-1 TRBV29-1 few 12